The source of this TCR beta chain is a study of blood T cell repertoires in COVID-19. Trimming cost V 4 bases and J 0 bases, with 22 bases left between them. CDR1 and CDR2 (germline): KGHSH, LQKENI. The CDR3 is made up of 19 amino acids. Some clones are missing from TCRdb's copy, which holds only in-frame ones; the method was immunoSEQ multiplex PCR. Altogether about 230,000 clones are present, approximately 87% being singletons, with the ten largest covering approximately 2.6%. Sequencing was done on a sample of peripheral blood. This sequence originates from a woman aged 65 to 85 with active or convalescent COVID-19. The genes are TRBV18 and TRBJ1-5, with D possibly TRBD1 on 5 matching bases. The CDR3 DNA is TGTGCCAGCTCACTCACCGGGCCAGTTGGGGCTCATAGCAATCAGCCCCAGCATTTT. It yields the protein CASSLTGPVGAHSNQPQHF.